Following are 24 T cell receptor beta chains from one sample sequenced in a study of blood T cells in healthy people across ages. A second PCR of roughly 7 to 11 cycles used a sample-barcoded 5' primer and a J-beta primer mix. TCRdb reprocessed the 5' RACE reads with MiXCR, giving one entry per CDR3 protein. The sample lists hundreds of thousands of distinct CDR3 sequences, about three fifths occurring once. Sample: blood. Receptor source: a young man in good health.

The chain couples TRBV7-2 to TRBJ2-3; 9 nucleotides match TRBD2. The junction had 9 bases not matched to a gene; V was cut back by 0 bases and J by 2 bases. CDR1 SGHTA and CDR2 FQGNSA come from the germline V gene. This CDR3 region has 18 residues. The CDR3 DNA follows: TGTGCCAGCAGCTTAGCGAGGCGGAGCGGGAGGCCCACAGATACGCAGTATTTT. It codes for CASSLARRSGRPTDTQYF.

The table lists this clonotype with a few counts. The rearrangement uses TRBV5-1 and TRBJ2-7, with D perhaps TRBD1 (7 bases). V lost 3 bases to trimming and J lost 4 bases, with 14 bases between them. The CDR3 is 14 residues long. Germline values: CDR1 SGHRS, CDR2 YFSETQ. CDR3 in amino acids: CASSSAGQSYEQYF. In DNA form, the CDR3 reads TGCGCCAGCAGCTCCGCGGGACAGTCTTACGAGCAGTACTTC.

This chain joins TRBV7-2 and TRBJ2-7; D may be TRBD2 (6 bases). Trimming cost V 2 bases and J 5 bases, with 19 bases left between them. The length of the CDR3 is 16 residues. In germline, CDR1 is SGHTA, CDR2 FQGNSA. The CDR3 spells CASSLRIRTGGNEQYF. CDR3 in DNA: TGTGCCAGCAGCTTAAGGATAAGAACAGGCGGGAACGAGCAGTACTTC.

This clonotype has a handful of counts. The chain is built from TRBV4-3 and TRBJ2-7; TRBD1 aligns across 9 bases. The length of the CDR3 is 15 residues. Germline V gene data show CDR1 as LGHNA and CDR2 as YSLEER. V was pared by 1 base and J by 3 bases, with 4 bases of the junction left unmatched. The CDR3 DNA follows: TGCGCCAGCAGCCAAGGACCGGGACAGGGCTACGAGCAGTACTTC. This gives the protein CASSQGPGQGYEQYF.

V gene TRBV4-3 combines with J gene TRBJ2-1; perhaps TRBD2 as D (5 bases). Trimming removed 4 bases from V and 4 bases from J, with 14 bases in between. From germline, CDR1 is LGHNA and CDR2 YSLEER. CDR3 length: 15 amino acids. The CDR3 DNA reads TGCGCCAGCAGCCCCGCCCGGGATTTGTACAATGAGCAGTTCTTC. Protein sequence: CASSPARDLYNEQFF.

This chain links TRBV6-5 with TRBJ2-1; perhaps D is TRBD1 or TRBD2 (5 bases each). Germline V gene sequence: CDR1 MNHEY, CDR2 SVGAGI. This CDR3 is 14 amino acids long. The germline V and J ends were trimmed by 6 bases and 7 bases, with 16 bases remaining between them. The CDR3 DNA reads TGTGCCAGCAGCCCGGGACCCGGCTGGAATGAGCAGTTCTTC. This sequence encodes CASSPGPGWNEQFF.

The CDR3 region is CASSLGGLAKNIQYF. CDR3 in DNA: TGTGCCAGCAGCTTAGGGGGACTAGCCAAAAACATTCAGTACTTC. The rearrangement joins TRBV11-2 to TRBJ2-4; TRBD2 is a possible D gene (6 bases). V was shortened by 1 base and J by 0 bases, with 7 bases between the two germline ends. This CDR3 spans 15 amino acids. CDR1 and CDR2 from the germline V gene are SGHAT and FQNNGV. The full variable domain, in which reference TRBV11-2 and TRBJ2-4 provide the parts outside the CDR3, is EAGVAQSPRYKIIEKRQSVAFWCNPISGHATLYWYQQILGQGPKLLIQFQNNGVVDDSQLPKDRFSAERLKGVDSTLKIQPAKLEDSAVYLCASSLGGLAKNIQYFGAGTRLSVL.

The chain uses TRBV4-2 and TRBJ1-5; D is uncertain. The CDR3 length is 14 residues. V was pared by 1 base and J by 6 bases, with 10 bases between. CDR1 and CDR2 (germline): LGHNA, YNFKEQ. CDR3: CASSQAPMSQPQHF. The CDR3 DNA reads as TGTGCCAGCAGCCAAGCTCCCATGTCTCAGCCCCAGCATTTT.

The V call is TRBV7-3, the J call TRBJ1-1; a possible D gene is TRBD1 (6 bases). CDR3 length: 13 amino acids. Trimming removed 4 bases from V and 8 bases from J, with 14 bases in between. Germline V gives CDR1 SGHTA, CDR2 FQGTGA. Here the CDR3 reads CASSSVMGQEAFF. Here the CDR3 DNA reads TGTGCCAGCAGCTCCGTGATGGGACAAGAAGCTTTCTTT.

The gene calls are TRBV4-3 and TRBJ2-7; TRBD1 matches 7 bases. Losses at the gene ends were 0 bases for V and 5 bases for J; bases not matched to a gene: 4. Germline V gene sequence: CDR1 LGHNA, CDR2 YSLEER. The CDR3 runs to 14 residues. For the CDR3, the DNA is TGCGCCAGCAGCCAAGATATTGACAGGGACGAGCAGTACTTC. Its protein product is CASSQDIDRDEQYF.

V and J are TRBV3-1 and TRBJ2-1; D is perhaps TRBD2 (5 bases). V was clipped by 0 bases and J by 3 bases, with 12 bases between them. CDR1 and CDR2 from the germline V gene are LGHDT and YNNKEL (reference sequence). This CDR3 is built from 16 residues. CDR3 in DNA: TGTGCCAGCAGCCAAGATCCGGCGGGTCTCTACAATGAGCAGTTCTTC. As protein: CASSQDPAGLYNEQFF.

This clonotype has more than one count but fewer than ten. The gene calls are TRBV3-1 and TRBJ2-1, with 14 bases that match TRBD2. The CDR3 extends over 16 amino acids. Germline values: CDR1 LGHDT, CDR2 YNNKEL (reference sequence). Germline trimming cut 6 bases from V and 10 bases from J; bases unmatched to any gene: 11. The CDR3 reads CASRPTGTSGGREQFF. CDR3 bases: TGTGCCAGCAGACCCACCGGGACTAGCGGGGGAAGGGAGCAGTTCTTC.

This rearrangement joins TRBV12-3 or TRBV12-4 to TRBJ2-5; D is possibly TRBD2 (6 bases). The germline V and J ends were trimmed by 4 bases and 3 bases, with 18 bases remaining between them. This CDR3 region has 16 residues. The CDR3 DNA sequence: TGTGCCAGCAGTTCATTGTGGGATAGCGGCGAAGAGACCCAGTACTTC. This codes for CASSSLWDSGEETQYF.

The chain couples TRBV7-2 to TRBJ1-5; no clear D. The CDR3 loop spans 16 amino acids. Germline loops: CDR1 SGHTA, CDR2 FQGNSA. The V and J ends lost 9 bases and 1 base respectively, with 19 bases between them. The DNA of the CDR3 is TGTGCCAGTAGCGGGCCGGGCCTGGGAAGCAATCAGCCCCAGCATTTT. Protein product: CASSGPGLGSNQPQHF.

This clonotype was detected only a few times. V gene TRBV20-1 combines with J gene TRBJ2-1, with D possibly matching TRBD2 (6 bases). The V end was cut by 0 bases, the J end by 3 bases, with 9 bases between. CDR1 is DFQATT and CDR2 is SNEGSKA in the germline V gene (reference sequence). The CDR3 loop spans 14 amino acids. For the CDR3, the DNA is TGCAGTGCTAGAGATTACGGGGGCTACAATGAGCAGTTCTTC. Translation gives CSARDYGGYNEQFF.

The chain employs TRBV7-9 and TRBJ2-3; D is tentatively TRBD1 or TRBD2 (5 bases each). The CDR3 contains 13 residues. Germline loops: CDR1 SEHNR, CDR2 FQNEAQ (reference sequence). With 5 bases removed from V and 4 bases from J, the gap between germline ends came to 10 bases. CDR3 DNA: TGTGCCAGCAGCAACCTGGGGGCAGATACGCAGTATTTT. Its protein product is CASSNLGADTQYF.

The V gene is TRBV7-2, the J gene TRBJ2-4, with D possibly being TRBD1 (6 bases). Per the germline V gene, CDR1 is SGHTA and CDR2 is FQGNSA. Trimming took 5 bases from V and 4 from J, leaving 9 bases between them. The CDR3 consists of 13 residues. CDR3 bases: TGTGCCAGCAGCGACAGGACAAAAAACATTCAGTACTTC. It is translated as CASSDRTKNIQYF.

A few counts support this clonotype. This rearrangement joins TRBV20-1 to TRBJ2-7; 8 bases are shared with TRBD2. V shed 6 bases, J shed 3 bases, and the junction held 10 bases outside the gene matches. Germline CDR1 DFQATT, CDR2 SNEGSKA (reference sequence). The CDR3 extends over 14 amino acids. CDR3 DNA: TGCAGTGCCCGGGCGGTTAGCGGGAACTACGAGCAGTACTTC. As protein: CSARAVSGNYEQYF.

This clonotype occurred a few times. DNA for the CDR3: TGTGCCATCAGCCCAGGGGGCGGCGAGCAGTACTTC. Translated, it gives CAISPGGGEQYF. The chain couples TRBV10-3 to TRBJ2-7; the match to TRBD1 covers 8 bases. The CDR3 is 12 residues long. CDR1 and CDR2 from the germline V gene are ENHRY and SYGVKD. The ends lost 6 bases at V and 6 bases at J; junction bases unmatched: 4.

The V call is TRBV27, the J call TRBJ2-7, with unresolved D. The ends were cut back, 5 bases at V and 2 bases at J, with 16 bases in the middle. The CDR3 totals 15 residues. Germline CDR1 and CDR2: MNHEY and SMNVEV (reference sequence). The CDR3 coding sequence is TGTGCCAGCAGTGGCTTAGACACACTGACCTACGAGCAGTACTTC. It codes for CASSGLDTLTYEQYF.

This chain connects TRBV4-2 to TRBJ2-3, with D possibly being TRBD2 (6 bases). V shed 6 bases and J shed 2 bases, with 18 bases lying between them. The CDR3 spans 16 residues. The germline CDR1 and CDR2 sequences are LGHNA and YNFKEQ. CDR3 sequence reads: CASRSRDADYTDTQYF. The CDR3 coding sequence is TGTGCCAGCAGATCCCGTGACGCGGACTACACAGATACGCAGTATTTT.

This chain links TRBV20-1 with TRBJ1-2, with 10 bases aligning to TRBD1. The CDR3 runs to 17 residues. Looked up from germline, CDR1 is DFQATT and CDR2 is SNEGSKA (reference sequence). V was clipped by 3 bases and J by 6 bases; unmatched bases: 16. The DNA for the CDR3 is TGCAGTGCTAGTAGTCTGGCGGACAGGGGGTGGGAAGATGGCTACACCTTC. Protein: CSASSLADRGWEDGYTF.

The rearrangement uses TRBV29-1 and TRBJ2-3; D gene unclear. Between the trimmed V and J ends, which lost 2 bases and 5 bases, there was a span of 14 bases. The CDR3 extends over 14 amino acids. CDR1 is SQVTM, CDR2 ANQGSEA, per germline. CDR3 in amino acids: CSVESQALLDTQYF. The CDR3 DNA is TGCAGCGTTGAATCTCAAGCACTTTTAGATACGCAGTATTTT.

The rearrangement joins TRBV7-2 to TRBJ1-2; 7 bases map to TRBD1. The CDR3 loop spans 15 amino acids. The trim removed 5 bases at V and 4 bases at J, leaving 10 bases unmatched. Germline V CDR1 and CDR2: SGHTA, FQGNSA. CDR3 bases: TGTGCCAGCAGCCAGAGGGGGCTAGGAGTCTATGGCTACACCTTC. Residues: CASSQRGLGVYGYTF.